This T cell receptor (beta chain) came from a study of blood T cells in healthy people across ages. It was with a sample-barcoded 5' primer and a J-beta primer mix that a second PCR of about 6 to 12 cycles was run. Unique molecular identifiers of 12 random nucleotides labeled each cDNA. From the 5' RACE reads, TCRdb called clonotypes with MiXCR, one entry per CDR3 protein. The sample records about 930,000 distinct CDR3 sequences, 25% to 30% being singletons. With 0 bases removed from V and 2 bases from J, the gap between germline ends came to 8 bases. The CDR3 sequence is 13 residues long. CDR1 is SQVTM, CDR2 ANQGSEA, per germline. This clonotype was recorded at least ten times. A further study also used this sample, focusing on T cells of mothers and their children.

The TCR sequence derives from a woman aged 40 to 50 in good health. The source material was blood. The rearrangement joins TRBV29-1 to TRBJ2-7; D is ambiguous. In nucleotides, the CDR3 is TGCAGCGTTGAAGAGAGTCAGCCCTACGAGCAGTACTTC. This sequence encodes CSVEESQPYEQYF.